Described below is a single TCR beta chain sequence and its context. J was trimmed by 4 bases and V by 4 bases; bases with no gene match: 9. CDR3 length: 15 amino acids. CDR1 and CDR2 from the germline V gene are LGHNA and YNFKEQ. With 60 Vbeta and 13 Jbeta primers, the PCR was carried out. The repertoire was sequenced with immunoSEQ multiplex PCR; TCRdb's copy has only in-frame clones and lacks some. The sample gives 150,000 or so clones, about 80% of which show up once; over 0.95% is in the top ten. This sample was included in a study of cytomegalovirus exposure and HLA in healthy donors. The rearrangement uses TRBV4-2 and TRBJ2-5, with 7 bases that match TRBD1. The receptor comes from a woman in her thirties or forties in good health and CMV-seronegative. Input material: PBMCs. This chain's CDR3 is CASSPQDREGETQYF. The CDR3 nucleotides are TGTGCCAGCAGCCCTCAAGACAGGGAAGGAGAGACCCAGTACTTC.